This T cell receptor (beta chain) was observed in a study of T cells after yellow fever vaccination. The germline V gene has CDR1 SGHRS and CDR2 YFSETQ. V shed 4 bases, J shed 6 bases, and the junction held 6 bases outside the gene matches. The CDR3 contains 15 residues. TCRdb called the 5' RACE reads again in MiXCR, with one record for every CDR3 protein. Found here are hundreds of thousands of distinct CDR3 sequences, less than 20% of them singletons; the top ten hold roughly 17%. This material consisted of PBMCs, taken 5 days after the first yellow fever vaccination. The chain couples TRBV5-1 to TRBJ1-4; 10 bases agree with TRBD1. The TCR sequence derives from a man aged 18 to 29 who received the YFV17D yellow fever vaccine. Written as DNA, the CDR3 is TGCGCCAGCAGCCGACAGGGGGCTGGGGATGAAAAACTGTTTTTT. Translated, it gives CASSRQGAGDEKLFF.